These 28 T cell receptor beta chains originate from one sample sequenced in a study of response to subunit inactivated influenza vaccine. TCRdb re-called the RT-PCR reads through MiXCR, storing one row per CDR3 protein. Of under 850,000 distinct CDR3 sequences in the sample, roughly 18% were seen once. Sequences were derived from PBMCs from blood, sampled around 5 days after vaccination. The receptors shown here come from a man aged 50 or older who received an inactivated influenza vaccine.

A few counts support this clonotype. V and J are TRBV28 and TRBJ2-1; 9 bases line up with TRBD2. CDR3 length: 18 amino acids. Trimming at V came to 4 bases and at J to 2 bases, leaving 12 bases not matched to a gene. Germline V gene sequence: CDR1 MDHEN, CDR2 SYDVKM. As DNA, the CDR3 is TGTGCCAGCAGTTCGTTCCAGAAGAGCGGGAGGACCTACAATGAGCAGTTCTTC. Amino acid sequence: CASSSFQKSGRTYNEQFF.

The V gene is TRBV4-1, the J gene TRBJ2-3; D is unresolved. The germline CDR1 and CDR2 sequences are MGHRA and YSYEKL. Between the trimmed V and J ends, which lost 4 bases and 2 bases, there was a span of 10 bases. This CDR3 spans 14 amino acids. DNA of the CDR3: TGCGCCAGCAGCCCCTATACCATCACAGATACGCAGTATTTT. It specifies CASSPYTITDTQYF.

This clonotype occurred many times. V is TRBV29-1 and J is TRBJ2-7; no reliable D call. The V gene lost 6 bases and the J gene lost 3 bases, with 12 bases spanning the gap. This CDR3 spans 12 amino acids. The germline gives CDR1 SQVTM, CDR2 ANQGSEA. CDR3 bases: TGCAGCGTCGACAAAGGAAGCTACGAGCAGTACTTC. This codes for CSVDKGSYEQYF.

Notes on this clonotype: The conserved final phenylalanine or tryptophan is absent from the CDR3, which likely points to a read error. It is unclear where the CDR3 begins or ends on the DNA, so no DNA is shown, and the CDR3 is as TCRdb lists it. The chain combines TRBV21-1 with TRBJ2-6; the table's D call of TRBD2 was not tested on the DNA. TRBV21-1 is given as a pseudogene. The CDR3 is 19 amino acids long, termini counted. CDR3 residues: CASSKSFPELNPGANVLTL.

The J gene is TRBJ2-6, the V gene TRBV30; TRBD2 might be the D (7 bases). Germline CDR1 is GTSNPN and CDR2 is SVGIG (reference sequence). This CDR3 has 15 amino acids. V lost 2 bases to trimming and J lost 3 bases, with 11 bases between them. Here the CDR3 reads CAWSPGGGGANVLTF. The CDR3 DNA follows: TGTGCCTGGAGTCCGGGGGGCGGTGGGGCCAACGTCCTGACTTTC. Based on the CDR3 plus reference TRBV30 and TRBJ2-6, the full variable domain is SQTIHQWPATLVQPVGSPLSLECTVEGTSNPNLYWYRQAAGRGLQLLFYSVGIGQISSEVPQNLSASRPQDRQFILSSKKLLLSDSGFYLCAWSPGGGGANVLTFGAGSRLTVL.

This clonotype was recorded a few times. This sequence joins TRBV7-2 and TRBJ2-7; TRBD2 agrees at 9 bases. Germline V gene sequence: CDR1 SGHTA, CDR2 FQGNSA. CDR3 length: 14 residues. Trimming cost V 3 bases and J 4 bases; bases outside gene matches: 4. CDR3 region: CASSFLAGLYEQYF. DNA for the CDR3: TGTGCCAGCAGCTTCCTAGCGGGGTTGTACGAGCAGTACTTC.

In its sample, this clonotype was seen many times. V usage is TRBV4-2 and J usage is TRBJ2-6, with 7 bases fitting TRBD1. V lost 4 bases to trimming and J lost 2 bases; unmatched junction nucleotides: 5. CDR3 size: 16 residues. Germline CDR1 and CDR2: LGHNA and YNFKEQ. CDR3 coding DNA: TGTGCCAGCAGCCTTCAACAGGGGACTGGGGCCAACGTCCTGACTTTC. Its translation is CASSLQQGTGANVLTF.

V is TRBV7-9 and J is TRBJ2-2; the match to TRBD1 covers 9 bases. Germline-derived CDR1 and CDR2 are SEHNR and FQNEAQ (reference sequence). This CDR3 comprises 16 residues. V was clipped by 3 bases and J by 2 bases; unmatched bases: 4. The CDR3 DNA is TGTGCCAGCAGCTTCCCGGACAGGGGTAACACCGGGGAGCTGTTTTTT. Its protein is CASSFPDRGNTGELFF.

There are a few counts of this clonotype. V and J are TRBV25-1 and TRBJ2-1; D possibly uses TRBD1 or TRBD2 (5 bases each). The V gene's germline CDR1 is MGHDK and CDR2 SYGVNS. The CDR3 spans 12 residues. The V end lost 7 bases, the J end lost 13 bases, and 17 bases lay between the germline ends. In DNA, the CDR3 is TGTGCCAGCAACAGCCGGGACGCCCAACAGTTCTTC. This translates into CASNSRDAQQFF.

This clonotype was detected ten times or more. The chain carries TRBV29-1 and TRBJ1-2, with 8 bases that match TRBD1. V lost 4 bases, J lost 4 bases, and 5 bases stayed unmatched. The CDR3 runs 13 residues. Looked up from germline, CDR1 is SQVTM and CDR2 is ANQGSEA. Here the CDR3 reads CSVAGQGVYGYTF. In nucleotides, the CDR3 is TGCAGCGTTGCCGGACAGGGTGTCTATGGCTACACCTTC.

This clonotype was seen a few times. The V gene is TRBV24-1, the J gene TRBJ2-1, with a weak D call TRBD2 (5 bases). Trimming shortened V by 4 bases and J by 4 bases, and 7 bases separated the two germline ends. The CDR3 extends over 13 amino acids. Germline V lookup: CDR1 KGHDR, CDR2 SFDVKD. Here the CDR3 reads CATSERRYNEQFF. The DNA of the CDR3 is TGTGCCACCAGTGAACGGAGGTACAATGAGCAGTTCTTC.

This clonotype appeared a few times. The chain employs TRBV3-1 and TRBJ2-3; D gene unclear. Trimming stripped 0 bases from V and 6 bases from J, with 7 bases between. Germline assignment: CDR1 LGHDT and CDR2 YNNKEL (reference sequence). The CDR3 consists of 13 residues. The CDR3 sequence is CASSQEPDDTQYF. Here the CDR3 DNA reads TGTGCCAGCAGCCAAGAACCGGACGATACGCAGTATTTT.

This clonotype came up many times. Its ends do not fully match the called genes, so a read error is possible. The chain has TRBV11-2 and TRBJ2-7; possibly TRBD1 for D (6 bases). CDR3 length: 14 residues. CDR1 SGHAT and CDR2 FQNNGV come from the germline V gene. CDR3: CASSLETGPYEQYF. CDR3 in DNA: TGTGCCAGCAGTTTAGAGACAGGACCCTACGAGCAGTACTTC. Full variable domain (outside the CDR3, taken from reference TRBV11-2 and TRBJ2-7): EAGVAQSPRYKIIEKRQSVAFWCNPISGHATLYWYQQILGQGPKLLIQFQNNGVVDDSQLPKDRFSAERLKGVDSTLKIQPAKLEDSAVYLCASSLETGPYEQYFGPGTRLTVT.

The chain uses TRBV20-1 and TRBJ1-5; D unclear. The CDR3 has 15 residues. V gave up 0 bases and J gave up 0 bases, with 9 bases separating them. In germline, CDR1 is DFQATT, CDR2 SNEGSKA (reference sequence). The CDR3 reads CSAREATYSNQPQHF. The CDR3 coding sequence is TGCAGTGCTAGAGAAGCCACTTATAGCAATCAGCCCCAGCATTTT.

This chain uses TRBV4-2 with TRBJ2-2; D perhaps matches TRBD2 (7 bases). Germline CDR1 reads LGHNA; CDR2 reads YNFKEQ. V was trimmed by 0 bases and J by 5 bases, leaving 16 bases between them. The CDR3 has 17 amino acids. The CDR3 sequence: CASSQDRGGGITGELFF. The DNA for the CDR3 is TGTGCCAGCAGCCAAGATCGAGGGGGAGGGATAACCGGGGAGCTGTTTTTT.

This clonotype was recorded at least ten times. CDR3 DNA sequence: TGCAGCGTCGGTTTGGGCTTAGGGGGGGGGGCCGATGAGCAGTTCTTC. It yields the protein CSVGLGLGGGADEQFF. V gene TRBV29-1 combines with J gene TRBJ2-1, with D perhaps TRBD2 (7 bases). Trimming cost V 6 bases and J 8 bases, with 26 bases left between them. The germline CDR1 and CDR2 sequences are SQVTM and ANQGSEA. This CDR3 is 16 amino acids long.

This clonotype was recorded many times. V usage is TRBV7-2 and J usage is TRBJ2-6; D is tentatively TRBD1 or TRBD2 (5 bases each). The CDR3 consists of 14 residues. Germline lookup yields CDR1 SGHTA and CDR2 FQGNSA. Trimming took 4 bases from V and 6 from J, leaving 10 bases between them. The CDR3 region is CASSSGTSANVLTF. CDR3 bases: TGTGCCAGCAGCTCCGGGACGTCGGCCAACGTCCTGACTTTC. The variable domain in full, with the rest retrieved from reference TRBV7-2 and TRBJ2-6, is GAGVSQSPSNKVTEKGKDVELRCDPISGHTALYWYRQSLGQGLEFLIYFQGNSAPDKSGLPSDRFSAERTGGSVSTLTIQRTQQEDSAVYLCASSSGTSANVLTFGAGSRLTVL.

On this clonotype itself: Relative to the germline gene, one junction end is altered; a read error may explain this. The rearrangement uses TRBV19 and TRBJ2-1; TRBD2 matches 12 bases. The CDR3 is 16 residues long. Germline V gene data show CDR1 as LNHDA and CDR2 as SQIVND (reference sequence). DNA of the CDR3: TGTGCGAGTAGTACCCGACTAGCGGGAGATGTCTATGAGCAGTTCTTC. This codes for CASSTRLAGDVYEQFF.

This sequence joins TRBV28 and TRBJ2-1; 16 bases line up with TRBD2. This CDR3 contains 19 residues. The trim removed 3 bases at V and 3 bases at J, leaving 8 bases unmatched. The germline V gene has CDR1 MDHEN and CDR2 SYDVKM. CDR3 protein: CASSFPGTSGRAIYNEQFF. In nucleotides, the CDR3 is TGTGCCAGCAGTTTCCCCGGGACTAGCGGGAGGGCCATCTACAATGAGCAGTTCTTC.

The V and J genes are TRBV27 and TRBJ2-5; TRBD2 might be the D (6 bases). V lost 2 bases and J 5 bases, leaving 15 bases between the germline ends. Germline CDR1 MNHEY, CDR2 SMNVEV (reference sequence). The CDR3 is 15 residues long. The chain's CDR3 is CASSLGGLWRETQYF. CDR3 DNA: TGTGCCAGCAGTTTAGGCGGACTATGGCGGGAGACCCAGTACTTC.

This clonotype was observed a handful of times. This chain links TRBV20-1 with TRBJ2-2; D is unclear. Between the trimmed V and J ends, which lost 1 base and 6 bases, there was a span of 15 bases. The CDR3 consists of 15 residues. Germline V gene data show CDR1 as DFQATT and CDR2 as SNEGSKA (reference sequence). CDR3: CSARVDGKSPGELFF. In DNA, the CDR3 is TGCAGTGCTAGAGTAGACGGAAAGAGTCCCGGGGAGCTGTTTTTT.

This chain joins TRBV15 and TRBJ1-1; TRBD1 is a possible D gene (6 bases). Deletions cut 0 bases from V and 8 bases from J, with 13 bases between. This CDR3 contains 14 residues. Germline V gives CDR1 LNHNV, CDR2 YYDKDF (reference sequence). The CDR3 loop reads CATSRDPQGSEAFF. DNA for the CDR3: TGTGCCACCAGCAGAGATCCCCAGGGGTCGGAAGCTTTCTTT.

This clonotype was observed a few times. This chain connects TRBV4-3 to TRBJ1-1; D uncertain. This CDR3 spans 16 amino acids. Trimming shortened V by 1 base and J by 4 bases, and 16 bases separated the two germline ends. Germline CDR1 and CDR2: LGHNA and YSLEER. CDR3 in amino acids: CASSQGEGRLGTEAFF. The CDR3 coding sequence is TGCGCCAGCAGCCAAGGGGAGGGTCGACTGGGCACTGAAGCTTTCTTT.

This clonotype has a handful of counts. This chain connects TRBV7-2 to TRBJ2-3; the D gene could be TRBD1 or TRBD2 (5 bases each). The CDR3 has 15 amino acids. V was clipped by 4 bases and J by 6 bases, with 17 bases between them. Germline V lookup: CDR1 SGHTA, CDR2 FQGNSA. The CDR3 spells CASSYRRGVMDTQYF. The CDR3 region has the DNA TGTGCCAGCAGCTACCGGAGAGGGGTGATGGATACGCAGTATTTT. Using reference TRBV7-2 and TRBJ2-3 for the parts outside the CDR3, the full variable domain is GAGVSQSPSNKVTEKGKDVELRCDPISGHTALYWYRQSLGQGLEFLIYFQGNSAPDKSGLPSDRFSAERTGGSVSTLTIQRTQQEDSAVYLCASSYRRGVMDTQYFGPGTRLTVL.

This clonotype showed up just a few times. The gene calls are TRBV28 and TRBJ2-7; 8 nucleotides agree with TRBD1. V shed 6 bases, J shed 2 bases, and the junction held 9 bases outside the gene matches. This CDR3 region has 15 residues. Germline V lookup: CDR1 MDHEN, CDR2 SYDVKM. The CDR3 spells CASSPTQGGTYEQYF. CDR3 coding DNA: TGTGCCAGCAGCCCGACACAGGGGGGCACCTACGAGCAGTACTTC.

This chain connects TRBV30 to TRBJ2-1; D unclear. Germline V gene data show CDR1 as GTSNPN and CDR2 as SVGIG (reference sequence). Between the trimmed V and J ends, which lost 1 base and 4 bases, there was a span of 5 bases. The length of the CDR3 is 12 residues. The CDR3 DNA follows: TGTGCCTGGAGTGCACTATACAATGAGCAGTTCTTC. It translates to CAWSALYNEQFF.

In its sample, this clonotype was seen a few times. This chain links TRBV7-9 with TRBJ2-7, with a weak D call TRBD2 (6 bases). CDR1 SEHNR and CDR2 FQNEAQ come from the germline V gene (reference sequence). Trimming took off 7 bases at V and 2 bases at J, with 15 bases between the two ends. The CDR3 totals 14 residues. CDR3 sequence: CASNPGLATYEQYF. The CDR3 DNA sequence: TGTGCCAGCAACCCGGGACTGGCAACCTACGAGCAGTACTTC.

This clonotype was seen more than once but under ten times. CDR3 coding DNA: TGCAGTGCTCACGGGACTAGCGGCACCTACGAGCAGTACTTC. Its protein is CSAHGTSGTYEQYF. This sequence joins TRBV20-1 and TRBJ2-7, with TRBD2 identical over 11 bases. Germline CDR1 is DFQATT and CDR2 is SNEGSKA (reference sequence). The CDR3 sequence is 14 residues long. J was trimmed by 2 bases and V by 5 bases; bases with no gene match: 5.